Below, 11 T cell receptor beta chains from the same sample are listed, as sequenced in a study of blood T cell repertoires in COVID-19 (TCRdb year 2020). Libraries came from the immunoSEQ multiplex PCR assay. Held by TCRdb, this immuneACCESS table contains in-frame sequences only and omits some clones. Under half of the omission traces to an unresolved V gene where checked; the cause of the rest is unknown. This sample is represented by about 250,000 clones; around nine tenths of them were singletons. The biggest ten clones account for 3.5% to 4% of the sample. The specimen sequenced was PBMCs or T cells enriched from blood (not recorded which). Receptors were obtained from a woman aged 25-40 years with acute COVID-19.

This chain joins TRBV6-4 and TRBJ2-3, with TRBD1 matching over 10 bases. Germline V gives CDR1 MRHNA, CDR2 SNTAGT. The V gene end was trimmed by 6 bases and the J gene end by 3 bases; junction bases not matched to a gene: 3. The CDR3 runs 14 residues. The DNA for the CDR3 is TGTGCCAGCAGCGGGACAGGGGAAACAGATACGCAGTATTTT. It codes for CASSGTGETDTQYF.

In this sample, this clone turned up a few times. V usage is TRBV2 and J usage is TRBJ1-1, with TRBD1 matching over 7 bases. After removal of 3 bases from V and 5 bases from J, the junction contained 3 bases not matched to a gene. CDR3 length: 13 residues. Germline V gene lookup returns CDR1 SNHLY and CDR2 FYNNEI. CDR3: CASSETGLTEAFF. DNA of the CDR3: TGTGCCAGCAGTGAGACAGGGTTGACTGAAGCTTTCTTT.

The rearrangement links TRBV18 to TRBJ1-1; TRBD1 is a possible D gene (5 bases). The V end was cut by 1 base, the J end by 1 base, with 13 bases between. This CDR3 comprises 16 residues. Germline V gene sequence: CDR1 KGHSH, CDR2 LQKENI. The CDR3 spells CASSPLREGPNTEAFF. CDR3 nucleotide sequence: TGTGCCAGCTCACCACTGAGGGAGGGGCCGAACACTGAAGCTTTCTTT.

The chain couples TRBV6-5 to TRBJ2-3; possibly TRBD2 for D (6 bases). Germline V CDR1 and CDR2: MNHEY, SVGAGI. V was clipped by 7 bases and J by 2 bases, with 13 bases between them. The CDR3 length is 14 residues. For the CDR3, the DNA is TGTGCCAGCAATCCGGGACTGTCCACAGATACGCAGTATTTT. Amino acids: CASNPGLSTDTQYF.

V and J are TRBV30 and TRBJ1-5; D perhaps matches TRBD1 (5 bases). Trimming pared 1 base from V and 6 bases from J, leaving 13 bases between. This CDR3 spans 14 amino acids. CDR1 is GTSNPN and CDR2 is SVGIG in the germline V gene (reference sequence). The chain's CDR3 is CAWSGSGWVQPQHF. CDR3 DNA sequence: TGTGCCTGGAGTGGGTCAGGGTGGGTTCAGCCCCAGCATTTT.

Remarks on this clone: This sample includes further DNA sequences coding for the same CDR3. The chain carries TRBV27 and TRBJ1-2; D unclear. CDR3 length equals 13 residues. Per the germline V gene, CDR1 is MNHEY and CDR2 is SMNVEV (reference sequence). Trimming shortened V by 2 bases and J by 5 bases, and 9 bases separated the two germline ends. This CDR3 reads CASSLGGLYGYTF. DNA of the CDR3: TGTGCCAGCAGTTTAGGAGGCCTTTATGGCTACACCTTC.

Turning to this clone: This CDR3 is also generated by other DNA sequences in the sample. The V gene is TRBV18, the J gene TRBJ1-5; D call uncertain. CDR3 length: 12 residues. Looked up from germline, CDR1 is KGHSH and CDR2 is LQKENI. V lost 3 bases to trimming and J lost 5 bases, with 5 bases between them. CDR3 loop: CASSPADQPQHF. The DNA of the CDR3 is TGTGCCAGCTCACCGGCCGATCAGCCCCAGCATTTT. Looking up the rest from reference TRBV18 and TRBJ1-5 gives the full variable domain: NAGVMQNPRHLVRRRGQEARLRCSPMKGHSHVYWYRQLPEEGLKFMVYLQKENIIDESGMPKERFSAEFPKEGPSILRIQQVVRGDSAAYFCASSPADQPQHFGDGTRLSIL.

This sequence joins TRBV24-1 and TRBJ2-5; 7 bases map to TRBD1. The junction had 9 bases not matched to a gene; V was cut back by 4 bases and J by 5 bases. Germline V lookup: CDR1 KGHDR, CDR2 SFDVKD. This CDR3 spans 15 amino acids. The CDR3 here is CATSETRGGGETQYF. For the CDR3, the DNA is TGTGCCACCAGTGAGACCCGAGGGGGCGGGGAGACCCAGTACTTC.

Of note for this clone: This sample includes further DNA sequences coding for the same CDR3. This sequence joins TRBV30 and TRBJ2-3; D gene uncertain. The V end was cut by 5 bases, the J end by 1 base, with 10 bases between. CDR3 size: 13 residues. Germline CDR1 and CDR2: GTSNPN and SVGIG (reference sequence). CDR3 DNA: TGTGCCTGGCGAGACCGGGGCACAGATACGCAGTATTTT. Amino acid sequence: CAWRDRGTDTQYF.

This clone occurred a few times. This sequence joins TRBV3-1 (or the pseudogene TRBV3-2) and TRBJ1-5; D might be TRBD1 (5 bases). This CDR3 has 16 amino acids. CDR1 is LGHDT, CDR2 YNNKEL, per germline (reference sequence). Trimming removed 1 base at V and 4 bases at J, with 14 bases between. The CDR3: CASSQGGPEGNQPQHF. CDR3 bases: TGTGCCAGCAGCCAAGGGGGCCCGGAGGGTAATCAGCCCCAGCATTTT.

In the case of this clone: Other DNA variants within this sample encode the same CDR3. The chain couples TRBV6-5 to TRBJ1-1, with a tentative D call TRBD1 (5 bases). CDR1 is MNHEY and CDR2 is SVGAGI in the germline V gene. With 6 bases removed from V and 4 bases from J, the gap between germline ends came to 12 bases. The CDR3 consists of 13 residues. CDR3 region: CASRLQGGTEAFF. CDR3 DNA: TGTGCCAGCAGGCTTCAGGGAGGCACTGAAGCTTTCTTT.